This TCR beta chain came from a study of blood T cells in healthy people across ages. CDR3 length: 16 amino acids. V lost 7 bases, J lost 0 bases, and 5 bases stayed unmatched. CDR1 and CDR2 (germline): MDHEN, SYDVKM. A second PCR of roughly 7 to 11 cycles used a sample-barcoded 5' primer and a J-beta primer mix. The template-switch adaptor, which had 12 random nucleotides, put a tag on each cDNA molecule. TCRdb passed the 5' RACE reads through MiXCR, listing each CDR3 protein once. There are around 1.7 million distinct CDR3 sequences in the sample; 25% to 30% occur only once, and around 7.7% lies in the top ten. The donors, healthy Caucasians from Russia, were aged roughly 6 to 90.

Input material: blood. The genes are TRBV28 and TRBJ2-1, with TRBD1 matching over 11 bases. The sequence came from a woman aged 25 to 39 in good health. The CDR3 reads CASTSGTGGSYNEQFF. CDR3 sequence (DNA): TGTGCCAGCACTTCCGGGACAGGGGGCTCCTACAATGAGCAGTTCTTC.